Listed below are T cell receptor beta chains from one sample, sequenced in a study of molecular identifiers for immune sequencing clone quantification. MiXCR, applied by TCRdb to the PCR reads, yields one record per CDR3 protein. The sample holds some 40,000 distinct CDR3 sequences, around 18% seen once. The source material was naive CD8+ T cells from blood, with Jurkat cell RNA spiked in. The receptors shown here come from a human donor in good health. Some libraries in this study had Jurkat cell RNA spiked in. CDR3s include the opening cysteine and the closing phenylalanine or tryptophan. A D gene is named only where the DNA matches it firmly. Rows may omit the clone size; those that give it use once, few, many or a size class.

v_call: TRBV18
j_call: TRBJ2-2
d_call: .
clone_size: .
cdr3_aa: CASSKGPASLTGELFF
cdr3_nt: TGTGCCAGCTCCAAGGGTCCAGCGTCGCTCACCGGGGAGCTGTTTTTT

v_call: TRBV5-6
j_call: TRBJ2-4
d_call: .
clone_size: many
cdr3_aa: CASSPGGYIQYF
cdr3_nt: TGTGCCAGCAGCCCCGGAGGGTACATTCAGTACTTC

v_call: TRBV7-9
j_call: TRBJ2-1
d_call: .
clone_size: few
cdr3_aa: CASSPRLRDGLNEQFF
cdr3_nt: TGTGCCAGCAGCCCCAGACTCCGGGACGGTCTGAATGAGCAGTTCTTC

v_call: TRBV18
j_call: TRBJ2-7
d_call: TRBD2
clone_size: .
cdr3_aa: CASSPPFGTTNSYEQYF
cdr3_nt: TGTGCCAGCTCACCACCGTTTGGGACTACCAACTCCTACGAGCAGTACTTC

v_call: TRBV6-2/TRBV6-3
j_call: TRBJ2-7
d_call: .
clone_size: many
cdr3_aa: CASSYIASYEQYF
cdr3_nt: TGTGCCAGCAGTTACATAGCCTCCTACGAGCAGTACTTC

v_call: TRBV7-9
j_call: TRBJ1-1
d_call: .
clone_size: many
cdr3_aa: CASTETKQGNTEAFF
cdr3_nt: TGTGCCAGCACCGAAACCAAACAGGGGAACACTGAAGCTTTCTTT

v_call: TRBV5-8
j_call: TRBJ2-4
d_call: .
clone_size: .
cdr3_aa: CASSFAVGYF
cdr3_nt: TGTGCCAGCAGCTTCGCAGTAGGGTACTTC

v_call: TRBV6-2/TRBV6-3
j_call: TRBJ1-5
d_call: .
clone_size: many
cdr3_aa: CASSYGIGGNQPQHF
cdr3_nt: TGTGCCAGCAGTTACGGGATCGGGGGAAATCAGCCCCAGCATTTT

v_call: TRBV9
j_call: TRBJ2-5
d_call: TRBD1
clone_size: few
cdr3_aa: CASSANRGLGETQYF
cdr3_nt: TGTGCCAGCAGCGCCAACAGGGGGCTCGGAGAGACCCAGTACTTC

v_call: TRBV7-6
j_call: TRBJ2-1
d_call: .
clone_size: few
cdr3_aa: CASSLEAELNEQFF
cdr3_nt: TGTGCCAGCAGCTTAGAGGCTGAACTTAATGAGCAGTTCTTC

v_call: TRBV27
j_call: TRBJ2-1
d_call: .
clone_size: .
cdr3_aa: CASRPGQLLGEQFF
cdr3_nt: TGTGCCAGCAGACCCGGTCAGCTCCTCGGTGAGCAGTTCTTC

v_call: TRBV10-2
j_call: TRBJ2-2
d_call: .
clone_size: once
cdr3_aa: CAGRRANTGELFF
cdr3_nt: TGCGCGGGAAGGCGGGCCAACACCGGGGAGCTGTTTTTT

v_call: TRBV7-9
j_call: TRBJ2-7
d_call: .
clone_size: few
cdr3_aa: CASSPRGADEQYF
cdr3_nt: TGTGCCAGCAGCCCCCGGGGGGCAGACGAGCAGTACTTC

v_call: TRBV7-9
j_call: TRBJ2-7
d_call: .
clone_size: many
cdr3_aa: CASSSLDVEQYF
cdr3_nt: TGTGCCAGCAGCTCTTTAGACGTCGAGCAGTACTTC

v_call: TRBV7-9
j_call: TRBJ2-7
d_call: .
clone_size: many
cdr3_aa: CASSLSGRAYEQYF
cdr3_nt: TGTGCCAGCAGCTTATCGGGCAGAGCCTACGAGCAGTACTTC

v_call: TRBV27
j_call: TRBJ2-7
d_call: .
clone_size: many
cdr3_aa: CASSYGTGEQYF
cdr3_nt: TGTGCCAGCAGTTACGGGACGGGCGAGCAGTACTTC

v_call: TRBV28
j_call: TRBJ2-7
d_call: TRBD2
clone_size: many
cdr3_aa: CASSFSGNYEQYF
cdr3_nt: TGTGCCAGCAGTTTCAGCGGGAATTACGAGCAGTACTTC

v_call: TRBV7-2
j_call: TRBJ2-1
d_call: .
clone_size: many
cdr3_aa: CATRDLNEQFF
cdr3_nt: TGTGCCACCCGGGATTTAAATGAGCAGTTCTTC

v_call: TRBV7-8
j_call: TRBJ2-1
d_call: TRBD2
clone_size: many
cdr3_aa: CASSLFAGDFWNEQFF
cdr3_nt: TGTGCCAGCAGCTTATTTGCGGGAGACTTTTGGAATGAGCAGTTCTTC

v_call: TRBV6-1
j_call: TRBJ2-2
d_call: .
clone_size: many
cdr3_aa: CATPRGELFF
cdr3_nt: TGTGCCACCCCGCGCGGGGAGCTGTTTTTT

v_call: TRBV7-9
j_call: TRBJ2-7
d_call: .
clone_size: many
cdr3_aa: CASSPSAGGSEQYF
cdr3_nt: TGTGCCAGCAGCCCCTCCGCCGGGGGAAGCGAGCAGTACTTC

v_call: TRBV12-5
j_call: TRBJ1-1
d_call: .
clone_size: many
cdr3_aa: CASGFPFPGQLLTEAFF
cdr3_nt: TGTGCTAGTGGTTTCCCATTTCCAGGACAGCTGCTCACTGAAGCTTTCTTT

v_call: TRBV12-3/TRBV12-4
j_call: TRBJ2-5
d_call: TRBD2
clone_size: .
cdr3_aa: CASGQRASGSQTQYF
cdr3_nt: TGTGCCAGCGGCCAGCGGGCTAGCGGGAGTCAGACCCAGTACTTC

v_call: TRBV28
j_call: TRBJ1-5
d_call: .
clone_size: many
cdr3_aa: CASSFRQYNQPQHF
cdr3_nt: TGTGCCAGCAGTTTTAGGCAGTATAATCAGCCCCAGCATTTT

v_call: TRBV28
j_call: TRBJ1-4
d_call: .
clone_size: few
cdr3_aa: CASSWTTGLTRNEKLFF
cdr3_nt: TGTGCCAGCAGTTGGACTACGGGCCTCACAAGGAATGAAAAACTGTTTTTT

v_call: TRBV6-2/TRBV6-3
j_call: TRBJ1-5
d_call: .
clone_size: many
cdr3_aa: CASVGGVSNQPQHF
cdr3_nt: TGTGCCAGCGTTGGGGGCGTGAGCAATCAGCCCCAGCATTTT

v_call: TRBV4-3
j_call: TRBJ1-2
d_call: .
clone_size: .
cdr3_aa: CASSQDRWESNYGYTF
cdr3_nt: TGCGCCAGCAGCCAAGATCGGTGGGAGAGTAACTATGGCTACACCTTC

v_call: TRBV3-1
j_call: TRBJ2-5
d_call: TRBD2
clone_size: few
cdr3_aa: CASSQDRGVAGLETQYF
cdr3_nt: TGTGCCAGCAGCCAAGACCGAGGGGTAGCGGGGTTAGAGACCCAGTACTTC

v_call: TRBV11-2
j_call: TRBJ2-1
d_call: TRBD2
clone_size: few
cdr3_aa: CASSSTSGRLGSYNEQFF
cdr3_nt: TGTGCCAGCAGCTCGACTAGCGGGAGGCTGGGGTCCTACAATGAGCAGTTCTTC